The 20 T cell receptor beta chains given below trace back to one sample, sequenced in a study of blood T cell repertoires in COVID-19. TCRdb's table, derived via immunoSEQ multiplex PCR, lists solely in-frame clones and lacks some. The sample carries about 220,000 clones, 88% recorded once. The sample consisted of PBMCs or T cells enriched from blood (not recorded which). These receptors came from a woman in her 30s who had recovered from COVID-19.

The rearrangement links TRBV4-2 to TRBJ2-7; 7 bases are a match to TRBD2. CDR3 length equals 16 residues. V was clipped by 1 base and J by 5 bases; unmatched bases: 11. CDR1 and CDR2 from the germline V gene are LGHNA and YNFKEQ. CDR3: CASSQGDRETSDEQYF. DNA for the CDR3: TGTGCCAGCAGCCAAGGAGACCGGGAAACTAGCGACGAGCAGTACTTC.

V gene TRBV6-2 or TRBV6-3 combines with J gene TRBJ1-2; unclear D gene. CDR1 is MNHEY and CDR2 is SVGEGT in the germline V gene. V was shortened by 2 bases and J by 4 bases, with 5 bases between the two germline ends. CDR3 length: 12 residues. DNA of the CDR3: TGTGCCAGCAGTTACAGAGGCTATGGCTACACCTTC. Its protein product is CASSYRGYGYTF.

The gene calls are TRBV7-6 and TRBJ1-1; tentatively, D is TRBD1 (6 bases). The germline CDR1 and CDR2 sequences are SGHVS and FNYEAQ. Between the trimmed V and J ends, which lost 3 bases and 11 bases, there was a span of 22 bases. The CDR3 is 15 amino acids. The CDR3 region has the DNA TGTGCCAGCAGCTTTGCGGCCGGGACAACCCTTGGGGCTTTCTTT. Encoded protein: CASSFAAGTTLGAFF.

The V and J genes are TRBV21-1 and TRBJ1-1; TRBD1 is taken as the D call from the table, unchecked against the DNA. TRBV21-1 is listed as a pseudogene. CDR3 length: 16 amino acids. CDR3 nucleotides: TGTGCCAGCAGCAAGAGACAGGGGGCTATGAACACTGAAGCTTTCTTT. Translated, it gives CASSKRQGAMNTEAFF.

The chain uses TRBV18 and TRBJ1-1, with a tentative D call TRBD1 (6 bases). The germline V and J ends were trimmed by 3 bases and 11 bases, with 16 bases remaining between them. CDR1 KGHSH and CDR2 LQKENI come from the germline V gene. The CDR3 runs 13 residues. DNA for the CDR3: TGTGCCAGCTCACCGACGACAGGTTCTATTGCTTTCTTT. Protein product: CASSPTTGSIAFF. Using reference TRBV18 and TRBJ1-1 for the parts outside the CDR3, the full variable domain is NAGVMQNPRHLVRRRGQEARLRCSPMKGHSHVYWYRQLPEEGLKFMVYLQKENIIDESGMPKERFSAEFPKEGPSILRIQQVVRGDSAAYFCASSPTTGSIAFFGQGTRLTVV.

CDR3 sequence reads: CASSDLAGVVDEQFF. In DNA, the CDR3 is TGTGCCAGCAGTGACCTAGCGGGGGTTGTCGATGAGCAGTTCTTC. V is TRBV2 and J is TRBJ2-1, with 10 bases lining up with TRBD2. V shed 3 bases, J shed 8 bases, and the junction held 7 bases outside the gene matches. The CDR3 loop spans 15 amino acids. Germline lookup yields CDR1 SNHLY and CDR2 FYNNEI.

This chain links TRBV29-1 with TRBJ1-2; D is ambiguous. Trimming pared 3 bases from V and 2 bases from J, leaving 10 bases between. This CDR3 has 13 residues. Germline loops: CDR1 SQVTM, CDR2 ANQGSEA. For the CDR3, the DNA is TGCAGCGTTGACTCGACACCAAACTATGGCTACACCTTC. Amino acid sequence: CSVDSTPNYGYTF. Full variable domain (missing parts from reference TRBV29-1 and TRBJ1-2): SAVISQKPSRDICQRGTSLTIQCQVDSQVTMMFWYRQQPGQSLTLIATANQGSEATYESGFVIDKFPISRPNLTFSTLTVSNMSPEDSSIYLCSVDSTPNYGYTFGSGTRLTVV.

The chain is built from TRBV12-3 or TRBV12-4 and TRBJ1-1; TRBD1 is a possible D gene (6 bases). Trimming removed 3 bases from V and 6 bases from J, with 11 bases in between. The CDR3 covers 13 residues. DNA of the CDR3: TGTGCCAGCAGTTTGGACAGTTTGTCTGAAGCTTTCTTT. This gives the protein CASSLDSLSEAFF.

The V and J genes are TRBV4-3 and TRBJ2-3, with D hard to call. The germline V gene has CDR1 LGHNA and CDR2 YSLEER. This CDR3 comprises 15 residues. V shed 1 base and J shed 4 bases, with 12 bases lying between them. CDR3 protein: CASSQVSSPPDTQYF. The CDR3 DNA reads TGCGCCAGCAGCCAAGTATCTTCCCCCCCAGATACGCAGTATTTT.

On this clone: Other nucleotide sequences in the sample specify the same CDR3. The chain combines TRBV3-1 (or the pseudogene TRBV3-2) with TRBJ2-1; TRBD1 might be the D (6 bases). The CDR3 loop spans 12 amino acids. CDR1 is LGHDT, CDR2 YNNKEL, per germline (reference sequence). V was shortened by 1 base and J by 9 bases, with 7 bases between the two germline ends. CDR3 residues: CASSQVGGEQFF. CDR3 in DNA: TGTGCCAGCAGCCAAGTAGGGGGTGAGCAGTTCTTC.

The genes are TRBV6-5 and TRBJ2-7; no definite D call. The CDR3 covers 14 residues. The V end lost 6 bases, the J end lost 2 bases, and 14 bases lay between the germline ends. From germline, CDR1 is MNHEY and CDR2 SVGAGI. This CDR3 reads CASRSDTNPYEQYF. CDR3 nucleotide sequence: TGTGCCAGCAGGAGTGATACCAATCCCTACGAGCAGTACTTC.

The chain links TRBV10-3 to TRBJ1-2; 8 bases are shared with TRBD1. This CDR3 contains 12 residues. Germline-derived CDR1 and CDR2 are ENHRY and SYGVKD. V was clipped by 6 bases and J by 8 bases; unmatched bases: 5. CDR3 DNA sequence: TGTGCCATCAGCGGGACAGGAGGAGGCTACACCTTC. Protein: CAISGTGGGYTF.

The chain links TRBV21-1 to TRBJ2-2; the table's TRBD1 call for D was not verified on the DNA. TRBV21-1 counts as a pseudogene. This CDR3 is built from 13 residues. The CDR3 region has the DNA TGTGCCAGCAGCAAAGGACAGACCGGGGAGCTGTTTTTT. It is translated as CASSKGQTGELFF.

This rearrangement joins TRBV15 to TRBJ2-2, with 8 bases fitting TRBD2. Trimming at V came to 2 bases and at J to 0 bases, leaving 5 bases not matched to a gene. Germline-derived CDR1 and CDR2 are LNHNV and YYDKDF (reference sequence). CDR3 size: 17 residues. This CDR3 reads CATSRLGGAANTGELFF. In DNA, the CDR3 is TGTGCCACCAGCAGACTCGGGGGGGCCGCGAACACCGGGGAGCTGTTTTTT.

The chain uses TRBV10-3 and TRBJ1-2, with 7 bases aligning to TRBD1. The CDR3 loop spans 18 amino acids. With 4 bases clipped from V and 5 bases from J, the junction kept 19 bases outside the gene matches. CDR1 and CDR2 (germline): ENHRY, SYGVKD. The CDR3 loop is CAISVSDREAGEFYGYTF. DNA of the CDR3: TGTGCCATCAGTGTATCTGACAGGGAAGCCGGCGAGTTTTATGGCTACACCTTC.

The chain combines TRBV4-2 with TRBJ2-3; 7 nucleotides match TRBD2. Per the germline V gene, CDR1 is LGHNA and CDR2 is YNFKEQ. Trimming at V came to 0 bases and at J to 4 bases, leaving 4 bases not matched to a gene. The CDR3 runs 15 residues. The CDR3 region has the DNA TGTGCCAGCAGCCAAGAGACTAGCATCGCAGATACGCAGTATTTT. It codes for CASSQETSIADTQYF.

The chain has TRBV7-9 and TRBJ2-7, with TRBD1 matching over 7 bases. Germline values: CDR1 SEHNR, CDR2 FQNEAQ (reference sequence). V trimming: 1 base; J trimming: 6 bases; junction bases outside the gene matches: 9. The length of the CDR3 is 15 residues. The CDR3 here is CASSLGSAGGSEQYF. In nucleotides, the CDR3 is TGTGCCAGCAGCTTAGGATCGGCAGGGGGAAGCGAGCAGTACTTC. Filled out from reference TRBV7-9 and TRBJ2-7, the complete variable domain reads DTGVSQNPRHKITKRGQNVTFRCDPISEHNRLYWYRQTLGQGPEFLTYFQNEAQLEKSRLLSDRFSAERPKGSFSTLEIQRTEQGDSAMYLCASSLGSAGGSEQYFGPGTRLTVT.

In this sample, this clone turned up a few times. The chain carries TRBV10-3 and TRBJ2-7; D may be TRBD1 (6 bases). This CDR3 comprises 13 residues. Germline-derived CDR1 and CDR2 are ENHRY and SYGVKD. Trimming shortened V by 6 bases and J by 4 bases, and 13 bases separated the two germline ends. The CDR3 DNA reads as TGTGCCATCAGGCCTTTGGGGGCTTACGAGCAGTACTTC. Protein: CAIRPLGAYEQYF.

This sequence joins TRBV19 and TRBJ1-1; TRBD1 is a possible D gene (5 bases). The V gene lost 5 bases and the J gene lost 3 bases, with 10 bases spanning the gap. Germline CDR1 is LNHDA and CDR2 is SQIVND (reference sequence). The CDR3 has 13 residues. The CDR3 DNA is TGTGCCAGTAGTGTGACAGACGACACTGAAGCTTTCTTT. It yields the protein CASSVTDDTEAFF.

The chain has TRBV6-2 or TRBV6-3 and TRBJ2-7; 7 bases are a match to TRBD1. Germline loops: CDR1 MNHEY, CDR2 SVGEGT. This CDR3 has 15 residues. V lost 2 bases and J lost 2; bases outside the gene matches: 6. CDR3 nucleotides: TGTGCCAGCAGTTACACCCTAGGGACAGCCTACGAGCAGTACTTC. Its translation: CASSYTLGTAYEQYF.